This T cell receptor (beta chain) was retrieved from a study of long-term antiretroviral therapy in people with HIV. Study-level findings and limits: Missing from the dataset were any data on ART adherence, viral resistance or therapy changes. ART preceded a rise in diversity that nonetheless stayed lower than in transplant donor controls. Drawn between the mid-2000s and the late 2010s, the blood was possibly obtained under older ART regimens.

At the survey level, the v3.0 immunoSEQ assay was run. Clones were sequenced by immunoSEQ multiplex PCR, and TCRdb holds only the in-frame ones, with some missing. The sample lists tens of thousands of clones, roughly 87% occurring once. This CDR3 spans 16 amino acids. V lost 2 bases and J lost 0, with 11 bases in between. Germline values: CDR1 SGHTA, CDR2 FQGNSA. Two or more post-ART PBMC samples, plus at least one pre-ART sample, were available for each donor. To note about this clone: Its specificity is unknown.

This clonotype was sampled from a man aged 50 or older with HIV. The specimen was unsorted PBMCs, collected 2 years after starting antiretroviral therapy. The chain has TRBV7-2 and TRBJ2-1; a possible D gene is TRBD2 (5 bases). The CDR3 coding sequence is TGTGCCAGCAGCTTATACGGGGTCGGCTCCTACAATGAGCAGTTCTTC. Translated: CASSLYGVGSYNEQFF. Looking up the rest from reference TRBV7-2 and TRBJ2-1 gives the full variable domain: GAGVSQSPSNKVTEKGKDVELRCDPISGHTALYWYRQSLGQGLEFLIYFQGNSAPDKSGLPSDRFSAERTGGSVSTLTIQRTQQEDSAVYLCASSLYGVGSYNEQFFGPGTRLTVL.